The 3 T cell receptor beta chains below were found in one sample sequenced in a study of identical twins (dated by TCRdb to between 2015 and 2016). The method behind the library was 5' RACE. The data were produced on an Illumina HiSeq 2000. TCRdb passed the public sequencing reads through fastp at Q25 and MiXCR, retaining productive beta sequences. Each CDR3 protein appears once, grouped with its most common genes and DNA. The sample table shows nearly 650,000 distinct CDR3 sequences, and 7% to 7.5% are seen once. Together, the top ten hold 1.5% to 2% of the sample. These sequences were also reported in another study, on yellow fever vaccine responses in identical twins.

Sequenced sample: PBMCs. Receptor source: a woman aged 18-29 years in good health.

The chain is built from TRBV6-1 and TRBJ2-5; 12 bases match TRBD2. Germline CDR1 is MNHNS and CDR2 is SASEGT. The CDR3 runs to 19 residues. V trimming: 6 bases; J trimming: 5 bases; junction bases outside the gene matches: 19. The CDR3 DNA reads TGTGCCAGCAGGCGAACGAAGACTAGCGGGGGCTTCAGCGGGGAGACCCAGTACTTC. This codes for CASRRTKTSGGFSGETQYF.

This clonotype was counted between two and nine times. The chain uses TRBV6-5 and TRBJ2-7; TRBD1 might be the D (5 bases). The CDR3 is 15 amino acids. V lost 0 bases and J lost 0, with 9 bases in between. CDR1 is MNHEY and CDR2 is SVGAGI in the germline V gene. This CDR3 is CASSYSYRSSYEQYF. CDR3 nucleotide sequence: TGTGCCAGCAGTTACTCGTACAGGAGCTCCTACGAGCAGTACTTC.

The gene calls are TRBV29-1 and TRBJ2-1; D remains ambiguous. The CDR3 has 13 amino acids. The V gene's germline CDR1 is SQVTM and CDR2 ANQGSEA. Trimming pared 3 bases from V and 7 bases from J, leaving 13 bases between. CDR3 DNA: TGCAGCGTTGACAGCCCCTACGGGAATGAGCAGTTCTTC. Translated: CSVDSPYGNEQFF.